This TCR beta chain comes out of a study of blood T cell repertoires in COVID-19. Study background: Spain, Italy and the United States supplied samples that represented acute and convalescent COVID-19. In each case, the material was cDNA or gDNA derived from T cells, B-cell-depleted T cells, or PBMCs.

Sequencing was performed with immunoSEQ multiplex PCR; in TCRdb, only in-frame clones are kept and a portion is missing. The repertoire holds 300,000 to 350,000 clones, with approximately 86% as singletons. Clinical histories supplied by participants themselves formed the basis of cohort assignment. The CDR3 consists of 13 residues. Germline V lookup: CDR1 MNHEY, CDR2 SVGAGI. Trimming cost V 7 bases and J 8 bases; bases outside gene matches: 10. The sample comprised PBMCs or T cells enriched from blood (not recorded which). This chain joins TRBV6-5 and TRBJ1-2, with 7 bases matching TRBD1. This clonotype was sampled from a woman under 30 who had recovered from COVID-19. The CDR3 DNA sequence: TGTGCCAGCACAACAGGGGATTGGGAAGGCTACACCTTC. Translating gives CASTTGDWEGYTF.